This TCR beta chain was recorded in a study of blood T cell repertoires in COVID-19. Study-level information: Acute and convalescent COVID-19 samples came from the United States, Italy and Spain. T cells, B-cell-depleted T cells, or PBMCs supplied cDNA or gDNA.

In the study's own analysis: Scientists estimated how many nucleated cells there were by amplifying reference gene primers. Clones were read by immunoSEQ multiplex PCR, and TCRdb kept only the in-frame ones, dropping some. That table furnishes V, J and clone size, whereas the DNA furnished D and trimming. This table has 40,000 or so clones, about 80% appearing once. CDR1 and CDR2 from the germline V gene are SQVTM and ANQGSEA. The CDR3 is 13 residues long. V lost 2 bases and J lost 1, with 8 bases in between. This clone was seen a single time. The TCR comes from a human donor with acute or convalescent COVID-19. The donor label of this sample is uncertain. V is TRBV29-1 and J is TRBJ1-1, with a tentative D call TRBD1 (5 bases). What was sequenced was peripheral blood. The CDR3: CSVEKGQNTEAFF. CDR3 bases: TGCAGCGTTGAAAAGGGGCAGAACACTGAAGCTTTCTTT.